A selection of T cell receptor beta chains follows, all from one sample in a study of blood T cell repertoires in COVID-19. Produced via immunoSEQ multiplex PCR; TCRdb's table is partial and in-frame only. The sample lists around 190,000 clones; around 84% were seen once. The sample was PBMCs or T cells enriched from blood (not recorded which). These receptors were taken from a woman aged 25 to 39 who had been exposed to COVID-19. Each CDR3 is given with its conserved first and last residue. D genes are given only for firm matches. Size is omitted from some rows. Given values are once, few, many or a class for expanded clones.

v_call: TRBV10-2
d_call: .
j_call: TRBJ2-5
clone_size: .
cdr3_aa: CASSESGGRETQYF
cdr3_nt: TGCGCCAGCAGTGAGTCAGGGGGACGAGAGACCCAGTACTTC

v_call: TRBV6-5
d_call: .
j_call: TRBJ2-7
clone_size: .
cdr3_aa: CASSYSGERGKKSF
cdr3_nt: TGTGCCAGCAGTTACTCGGGGGAGAGGGGGAAAAAAAGCTTC

v_call: TRBV11-2
d_call: .
j_call: TRBJ1-5
clone_size: .
cdr3_aa: CASSLDPVGGQPQHF
cdr3_nt: TGTGCCAGCAGCTTAGATCCGGTAGGGGGACAGCCCCAGCATTTT

v_call: TRBV6-5
d_call: .
j_call: TRBJ1-2
clone_size: .
cdr3_aa: CASSGGFFYGYTF
cdr3_nt: TGTGCCAGCAGCGGGGGGTTTTTCTATGGCTACACCTTC

v_call: TRBV6-5
d_call: TRBD1
j_call: TRBJ1-2
clone_size: .
cdr3_aa: CASETGTGVYGYTF
cdr3_nt: TGTGCCAGCGAGACCGGGACAGGGGTCTATGGCTACACCTTC

v_call: TRBV3-1/TRBV3-2
d_call: TRBD2
j_call: TRBJ2-1
clone_size: .
cdr3_aa: CASSHPGLDYNEQFF
cdr3_nt: TGTGCCAGCAGCCATCCGGGACTAGACTACAATGAGCAGTTCTTC

v_call: TRBV2
d_call: .
j_call: TRBJ1-1
clone_size: .
cdr3_aa: CASSEAGSTEAFF
cdr3_nt: TGTGCCAGCAGTGAAGCCGGGTCCACTGAAGCTTTCTTT

v_call: TRBV9
d_call: TRBD2
j_call: TRBJ2-3
clone_size: .
cdr3_aa: CASSPSWTSAVTDTQYF
cdr3_nt: TGTGCCAGCAGCCCTAGTTGGACTAGCGCGGTGACAGATACGCAGTATTTT

v_call: TRBV19
d_call: .
j_call: TRBJ1-2
clone_size: .
cdr3_aa: CASRSGSYGYTF
cdr3_nt: TGTGCCAGTAGGTCGGGGAGCTATGGCTACACCTTC

v_call: TRBV19
d_call: TRBD2
j_call: TRBJ2-1
clone_size: .
cdr3_aa: CASSTPRVAGGFYEQFF
cdr3_nt: TGTGCCAGTAGTACGCCGCGGGTAGCGGGGGGTTTCTATGAGCAGTTCTTC

v_call: TRBV11-2
d_call: TRBD1
j_call: TRBJ1-2
clone_size: few
cdr3_aa: CASSPGTDYGYTF
cdr3_nt: TGTGCCAGCAGCCCCGGGACAGACTATGGCTACACCTTC

v_call: TRBV2
d_call: .
j_call: TRBJ1-2
clone_size: once
cdr3_aa: CASSEQALHF
cdr3_nt: TGTGCCAGCAGTGAACAGGCCCTCCACTTC

v_call: TRBV15
d_call: .
j_call: TRBJ2-2
clone_size: .
cdr3_aa: CATSRASSNLERGTGELFF
cdr3_nt: TGTGCCACCAGCAGAGCCTCAAGTAATCTGGAGCGCGGCACCGGGGAGCTGTTTTTT

v_call: TRBV27
d_call: .
j_call: TRBJ1-4
clone_size: few
cdr3_aa: CASSGRGPNEKLFF
cdr3_nt: TGTGCCAGCAGTGGAAGGGGTCCTAATGAAAAACTGTTTTTT

v_call: TRBV9
d_call: .
j_call: TRBJ1-1
clone_size: few
cdr3_aa: CASSVEGVGGRAEAFF
cdr3_nt: TGTGCCAGCAGCGTAGAGGGCGTTGGGGGCAGGGCTGAAGCTTTCTTT

v_call: TRBV5-1
d_call: TRBD1
j_call: TRBJ1-4
clone_size: .
cdr3_aa: CASSPDRGGKLFF
cdr3_nt: TGCGCCAGCAGCCCGGACAGGGGAGGAAAACTGTTTTTT

v_call: TRBV7-8
d_call: TRBD1
j_call: TRBJ1-1
clone_size: .
cdr3_aa: CASTRGQAFEAFF
cdr3_nt: TGTGCCAGCACCCGAGGACAGGCTTTTGAAGCTTTCTTT

v_call: TRBV9
d_call: .
j_call: TRBJ2-1
clone_size: few
cdr3_aa: CASSRGATYNEQFF
cdr3_nt: TGTGCCAGCTCCCGGGGGGCCACCTACAATGAGCAGTTCTTC

v_call: TRBV2
d_call: TRBD2
j_call: TRBJ2-4
clone_size: .
cdr3_aa: CASRGGAKNIQYF
cdr3_nt: TGTGCCAGCAGGGGGGGGGCCAAAAACATTCAGTACTTC

v_call: TRBV7-3
d_call: .
j_call: TRBJ1-6
clone_size: .
cdr3_aa: CASSPSSGANSPLHF
cdr3_nt: TGTGCCAGCAGCCCCTCAAGCGGGGCGAATTCACCCCTCCACTTT

v_call: TRBV12-5
d_call: .
j_call: TRBJ1-5
clone_size: .
cdr3_aa: CASGLNTGSNQPQHF
cdr3_nt: TGTGCTAGTGGTTTAAACACGGGAAGCAATCAGCCCCAGCATTTT

v_call: TRBV7-2
d_call: TRBD1
j_call: TRBJ1-2
clone_size: .
cdr3_aa: CASSFGTGEGYGYTF
cdr3_nt: TGTGCCAGCAGTTTTGGGACAGGGGAGGGGTATGGCTACACCTTC

v_call: TRBV7-9
d_call: .
j_call: TRBJ2-7
clone_size: .
cdr3_aa: CASSPEGLSSYEQYF
cdr3_nt: TGTGCCAGCAGCCCCGAGGGCCTTAGCTCCTACGAGCAGTACTTC

v_call: TRBV7-2
d_call: TRBD1
j_call: TRBJ1-5
clone_size: .
cdr3_aa: CASSYRGLQPQHF
cdr3_nt: TGTGCCAGCAGCTACAGGGGGCTTCAGCCCCAGCATTTT

v_call: TRBV5-1
d_call: .
j_call: TRBJ2-1
clone_size: .
cdr3_aa: CASSSHIAGFSYNEQFF
cdr3_nt: TGCGCCAGCAGCTCCCACATCGCAGGGTTTTCCTACAATGAGCAGTTCTTC

v_call: TRBV2
d_call: .
j_call: TRBJ1-5
clone_size: .
cdr3_aa: CASSVLQYSNQPQHF
cdr3_nt: TGTGCCAGCAGTGTCTTACAGTATAGCAATCAGCCCCAGCATTTT

v_call: TRBV7-2
d_call: TRBD1
j_call: TRBJ1-5
clone_size: .
cdr3_aa: CASSTGTGNVGYSNQPQHF
cdr3_nt: TGTGCCAGCAGCACCGGGACAGGGAATGTGGGATATAGCAATCAGCCCCAGCATTTT

v_call: TRBV9
d_call: TRBD2
j_call: TRBJ2-1
clone_size: few
cdr3_aa: CASSVAGGSGSSYNEQFF
cdr3_nt: TGTGCCAGCAGCGTAGCTGGGGGGAGCGGGAGCTCCTACAATGAGCAGTTCTTC

v_call: TRBV7-3
d_call: .
j_call: TRBJ2-5
clone_size: .
cdr3_aa: CASSLFAGGDTSQQYF
cdr3_nt: TGTGCCAGCAGCTTATTTGCCGGTGGGGACACCTCCCAGCAGTACTTC

v_call: TRBV10-1
d_call: .
j_call: TRBJ1-1
clone_size: few
cdr3_aa: CASSESGAAEAFF
cdr3_nt: TGCGCCAGCAGTGAGTCAGGGGCGGCTGAAGCTTTCTTT

v_call: TRBV6-1
d_call: TRBD1
j_call: TRBJ1-2
clone_size: .
cdr3_aa: CASSEVSWTGSYGYTF
cdr3_nt: TGTGCCAGCAGTGAAGTTTCCTGGACAGGGAGCTATGGCTACACCTTC

v_call: TRBV7-9
d_call: .
j_call: TRBJ2-5
clone_size: once
cdr3_aa: CASSLESGGEETQYF
cdr3_nt: TGTGCCAGCAGCTTGGAGTCCGGGGGAGAAGAGACCCAGTACTTC

v_call: TRBV19
d_call: .
j_call: TRBJ1-5
clone_size: .
cdr3_aa: CASTEGEYQPQHF
cdr3_nt: TGTGCCAGTACTGAAGGAGAGTATCAGCCCCAGCATTTT

v_call: TRBV7-6
d_call: .
j_call: TRBJ1-1
clone_size: .
cdr3_aa: CASSLGGVNTEAFF
cdr3_nt: TGTGCCAGCAGCTTAGGCGGGGTGAACACTGAAGCTTTCTTT

v_call: TRBV30
d_call: TRBD2
j_call: TRBJ2-1
clone_size: .
cdr3_aa: CAWSVRPGLDTFF
cdr3_nt: TGTGCCTGGAGTGTTCGGCCCGGACTAGATACGTTCTTC

v_call: TRBV3-1/TRBV3-2
d_call: .
j_call: TRBJ1-1
clone_size: few
cdr3_aa: CASSQDAGYTEAFF
cdr3_nt: TGTGCCAGCAGCCAAGATGCAGGTTACACTGAAGCTTTCTTT

v_call: TRBV3-1/TRBV3-2
d_call: .
j_call: TRBJ1-3
clone_size: .
cdr3_aa: CASSPMDSLSGNTIYF
cdr3_nt: TGTGCCAGCAGCCCAATGGACAGCCTCTCTGGAAACACCATATATTTT

v_call: TRBV2
d_call: .
j_call: TRBJ1-2
clone_size: .
cdr3_aa: CASSEASRNYGYTF
cdr3_nt: TGTGCCAGCAGTGAAGCGTCGCGGAACTATGGCTACACCTTC

v_call: TRBV11-3
d_call: .
j_call: TRBJ2-1
clone_size: .
cdr3_aa: CASSLDSGGPYNEQFF
cdr3_nt: TGTGCCAGCAGCTTAGATTCTGGGGGCCCCTACAATGAGCAGTTCTTC

v_call: TRBV9
d_call: .
j_call: TRBJ1-3
clone_size: .
cdr3_aa: CASSAGKGEGNTIYF
cdr3_nt: TGTGCCAGCAGCGCAGGCAAGGGGGAAGGAAACACCATATATTTT

v_call: TRBV5-8
d_call: .
j_call: TRBJ1-1
clone_size: .
cdr3_aa: CASSLETLPGAEAFF
cdr3_nt: TGTGCCAGCAGCTTGGAGACGCTTCCGGGTGCTGAAGCTTTCTTT